Given below is one T cell receptor (beta chain) in context. Its specificity is unknown. This sample was included in a study of blood T cells in healthy people across ages. For the second PCR, which ran for about 7 to 11 cycles, a sample-barcoded 5' primer and a J-beta primer mix were used. TCRdb re-derived calls from the 5' RACE reads in MiXCR, one entry per CDR3 protein. The data hold hundreds of thousands of distinct CDR3 sequences, with roughly 44% observed a single time. Study results and limitations: Long-lived donors exceeded aged donors in naive CD4+ cells and diversity.

Every donor gave 8.5 to 10 milliliters of peripheral blood. Trimming cost V 10 bases and J 4 bases, with 11 bases left between them. The CDR3 is 12 residues long. Germline lookup yields CDR1 MNHNY and CDR2 SVGAGI (reference sequence). J is TRBJ1-5 and V is TRBV6-6; D is perhaps TRBD1 (6 bases). Sequencing was carried out using blood. This TCR was sampled from a man between 60 and 70 years old in good health. Written as DNA, the CDR3 is TGTGCCACAGGGACATCAAATCAGCCCCAGCATTTT. Encoded protein: CATGTSNQPQHF.